The present T cell receptor (beta chain) was sequenced within a study of human T cells and chemical hapten exposure. About the study: Patients' scalps got diphenylcyclopropenone weekly throughout the roughly 25-week study.

This clonotype has a handful of counts. Germline V CDR1 and CDR2: SGHTA, FQGNSA. The length of the CDR3 is 16 residues. V shed 0 bases and J shed 3 bases, with 13 bases lying between them. From the RACE reads, TCRdb called clonotypes with MiXCR, one entry per CDR3 protein. The profile covers 300,000 to 450,000 distinct CDR3 sequences, with approximately 5% appearing a single time and approximately 2.4% taken by the ten largest. The time point was: pre-sensitization, week 0. Treatment: therapeutic diphenylcyclopropenone sensitization with weekly scalp DPC. V and J are TRBV7-2 and TRBJ2-3; D unresolved. The sequence was obtained from a woman aged 45-65 years with alopecia areata. Some clones in this sample may be carry-over from other donors' samples. This specimen consisted of whole blood, obtained in connection with sensitization to the hapten diphenylcyclopropenone (DPC). DNA for the CDR3: TGTGCCAGCAGCTTAGCCACACGAGTCCTGACAGATACGCAGTATTTT. Translating it yields CASSLATRVLTDTQYF.